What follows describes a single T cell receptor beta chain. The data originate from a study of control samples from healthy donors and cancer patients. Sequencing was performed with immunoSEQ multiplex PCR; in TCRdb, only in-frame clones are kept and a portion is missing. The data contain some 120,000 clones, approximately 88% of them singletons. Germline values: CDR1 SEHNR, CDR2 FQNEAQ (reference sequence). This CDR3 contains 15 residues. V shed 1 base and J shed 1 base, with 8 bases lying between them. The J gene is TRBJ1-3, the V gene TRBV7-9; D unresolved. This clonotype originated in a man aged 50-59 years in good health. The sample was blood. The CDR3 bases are TGTGCCAGCAGCTTAGTTTTTTCGTCTGGAAACACCATATATTTT. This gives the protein CASSLVFSSGNTIYF. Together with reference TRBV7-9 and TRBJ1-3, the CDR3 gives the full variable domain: DTGVSQNPRHKITKRGQNVTFRCDPISEHNRLYWYRQTLGQGPEFLTYFQNEAQLEKSRLLSDRFSAERPKGSFSTLEIQRTEQGDSAMYLCASSLVFSSGNTIYFGEGSWLTVV.